This TCR beta chain came from a study of response to subunit inactivated influenza vaccine. The V end lost 4 bases, the J end lost 1 base, and 12 bases lay between the germline ends. The CDR3 spans 14 residues. The germline V gene has CDR1 SGHRS and CDR2 YFSETQ. TCRdb redid the calling of the RT-PCR reads with MiXCR, one entry per CDR3 protein. The table lists around 580,000 distinct CDR3 sequences, 14% of them singletons. This clonotype was counted many times. V usage is TRBV5-1 and J usage is TRBJ2-7; D may be TRBD1 (5 bases). The sequenced sample was PBMCs from blood, obtained 11 to 12 days after vaccination. This TCR derives from a man aged 45-65 years who received an inactivated influenza vaccine. This CDR3 is CASSGAGPSYEQYF. The CDR3 bases are TGCGCCAGCAGCGGAGCAGGGCCGTCCTACGAGCAGTACTTC.